Given below is one T cell receptor (beta chain) in context. This entry belongs to a study of blood T cell repertoires in COVID-19. As for the study in general: PBMCs, B-cell-depleted T cells, or T cells provided the cDNA or gDNA that made up the material.

The CDR3 totals 15 residues. V shed 0 bases and J 8 bases; nucleotides not matched to a gene: 9. CDR1 LNHNV and CDR2 YYDKDF come from the germline V gene (reference sequence). Libraries were prepared by immunoSEQ multiplex PCR; TCRdb keeps only in-frame clonotypes and omits some of them. The sample records under 200,000 clones, approximately 83% being singletons. This TCR was sampled from an elderly woman with active or convalescent COVID-19. This chain uses TRBV15 with TRBJ1-1; 7 bases are shared with TRBD1. The sequencing input was peripheral blood. The CDR3 coding sequence is TGTGCCACCAGCAGAGATGACAGGGTGGGAACAGAAGCTTTCTTT. It codes for CATSRDDRVGTEAFF.